The next 19 T cell receptor beta chains were all read from a single sample in a study of blood T cell repertoires in COVID-19. Produced via immunoSEQ multiplex PCR; TCRdb's table is partial and in-frame only. The repertoire holds about 150,000 clones, about 85% seen once, with 2.4% in the top ten. Sequenced sample: peripheral blood. The receptors were sampled from a woman in her seventies with acute or convalescent COVID-19.

To note about this clone: The sample carries other DNA sequences with the same CDR3. J is TRBJ1-4 and V is TRBV5-1; maybe TRBD1 (6 bases). CDR1 and CDR2 (germline): SGHRS, YFSETQ. V was shortened by 3 bases and J by 4 bases, with 10 bases between the two germline ends. CDR3 length: 14 residues. The CDR3: CASSSGQYNEKLFF. The CDR3 coding sequence is TGCGCCAGCAGCTCGGGACAATATAATGAAAAACTGTTTTTT. The variable domain in full, with the rest retrieved from reference TRBV5-1 and TRBJ1-4, is KAGVTQTPRYLIKTRGQQVTLSCSPISGHRSVSWYQQTPGQGLQFLFEYFSETQRNKGNFPGRFSGRQFSNSRSEMNVSTLELGDSALYLCASSSGQYNEKLFFGSGTQLSVL.

This rearrangement joins TRBV28 to TRBJ2-2, with 10 bases aligning to TRBD1. The CDR3 runs 13 residues. Germline V gene lookup returns CDR1 MDHEN and CDR2 SYDVKM. Losses at the gene ends were 6 bases for V and 5 bases for J; bases not matched to a gene: 0. Here the CDR3 reads CASRDRGTGELFF. The CDR3 nucleotides read TGTGCCAGCAGGGACAGGGGGACCGGGGAGCTGTTTTTT.

The rearrangement uses TRBV11-3 and TRBJ1-1; unclear D gene. Trimming removed 5 bases from V and 1 base from J, with 8 bases in between. The CDR3 has 13 amino acids. Germline V lookup: CDR1 SGHNT, CDR2 YENEEA. As DNA, the CDR3 is TGTGCCAGCAGCAAAGCGGGGAACACTGAAGCTTTCTTT. This codes for CASSKAGNTEAFF.

This chain uses TRBV4-3 with TRBJ1-5; D not resolved. The V end lost 0 bases, the J end lost 1 base, and 7 bases lay between the germline ends. Looked up from germline, CDR1 is LGHNA and CDR2 is YSLEER. The CDR3 has 15 amino acids. The CDR3 coding sequence is TGCGCCAGCAGCCAAGATTGGCGGAGCAATCAGCCCCAGCATTTT. Translation: CASSQDWRSNQPQHF.

V usage is TRBV27 and J usage is TRBJ1-2, with 10 bases that match TRBD1. The CDR3 runs to 15 residues. Trimming took 4 bases from V and 3 from J; bases not matched to a gene: 5. From germline, CDR1 is MNHEY and CDR2 SMNVEV (reference sequence). This CDR3 is CASSSSGTGDYGYTF. The DNA for the CDR3 is TGTGCCAGCAGTTCCTCCGGGACAGGGGACTATGGCTACACCTTC.

This chain connects TRBV7-9 to TRBJ1-6; the match to TRBD1 covers 8 bases. The CDR3 sequence is 15 residues long. The trim removed 5 bases at V and 5 bases at J, leaving 5 bases unmatched. Germline V gene data show CDR1 as SEHNR and CDR2 as FQNEAQ (reference sequence). The CDR3 DNA sequence: TGTGCCAGCAGCGTTACAGGGGGGAATAATTCACCCCTCCACTTT. Encoded protein: CASSVTGGNNSPLHF.

The CDR3 region has the DNA TGTGCCAGCAGTTTTCGGTGGACTGAAGCTTTCTTT. Translating it yields CASSFRWTEAFF. V gene TRBV12-3 or TRBV12-4 combines with J gene TRBJ1-1; D gene ambiguous. The V end was cut by 3 bases, the J end by 5 bases, with 7 bases between. There are 12 residues in the CDR3.

This rearrangement joins TRBV7-3 to TRBJ2-1, with TRBD1 matching 9 bases. Germline CDR1 and CDR2: SGHTA and FQGTGA. The CDR3 extends over 15 amino acids. J gave up 7 bases and V 5 bases, and 9 bases lay outside the gene matches. The CDR3 loop reads CASSPRVQGANEQFF. The CDR3 DNA follows: TGTGCCAGCAGCCCCCGGGTACAGGGGGCTAATGAGCAGTTCTTC.

V usage is TRBV11-2 and J usage is TRBJ2-3; 9 bases map to TRBD2. Germline V gene sequence: CDR1 SGHAT, CDR2 FQNNGV. V lost 3 bases to trimming and J lost 4 bases; unmatched junction nucleotides: 5. The CDR3 is 15 amino acids. Here the CDR3 reads CASSFKAGGSDTQYF. In DNA form, the CDR3 reads TGTGCCAGCAGCTTCAAAGCGGGGGGTTCAGATACGCAGTATTTT.

This chain links TRBV4-3 with TRBJ1-1; 7 nucleotides align to TRBD1. The trim removed 0 bases at V and 3 bases at J, leaving 16 bases unmatched. CDR3 length: 19 residues. Germline-derived CDR1 and CDR2 are LGHNA and YSLEER. This chain's CDR3 is CASSQDRGRRTQRDTEAFF. The CDR3 DNA reads TGCGCCAGCAGCCAAGATAGGGGGCGCAGGACTCAACGCGACACTGAAGCTTTCTTT.

This clone came up once. The chain recombines TRBV6-5 with TRBJ2-1, with 11 nucleotides matching TRBD2. Trimming at V came to 8 bases and at J to 12 bases, leaving 15 bases not matched to a gene. The CDR3 is 15 amino acids. Germline V gene data show CDR1 as MNHEY and CDR2 as SVGAGI. This CDR3 is CASEGGLAGGLTQFF. As DNA, the CDR3 is TGTGCCAGCGAAGGAGGGCTAGCGGGGGGCCTCACGCAGTTCTTC.

This clone was counted many times. The chain employs TRBV30 and TRBJ2-7; the D gene is possibly TRBD1 (6 bases). V lost 0 bases to trimming and J lost 4 bases, with 7 bases between them. CDR1 and CDR2 (germline): GTSNPN, SVGIG (reference sequence). This CDR3 is 12 amino acids long. The CDR3 spells CAWSVQGYEQYF. In DNA form, the CDR3 reads TGTGCCTGGAGTGTACAGGGTTACGAGCAGTACTTC.

This chain links TRBV2 with TRBJ1-2; perhaps TRBD1 as D (5 bases). The V gene lost 5 bases and the J gene lost 9 bases, with 13 bases spanning the gap. Germline V gives CDR1 SNHLY, CDR2 FYNNEI. This CDR3 has 12 residues. CDR3 DNA: TGTGCCAGCAGTCCCGCAGGGTTACGCTACACCTTC. Its translation: CASSPAGLRYTF.

The V gene is TRBV4-1, the J gene TRBJ1-6, with D tentatively TRBD1 (6 bases). Trimming removed 3 bases at V and 1 base at J, with 10 bases between. The CDR3 consists of 16 residues. The germline gives CDR1 MGHRA, CDR2 YSYEKL. The CDR3 spells CASSHEQGSYNSPLHF. The CDR3 DNA sequence: TGCGCCAGCAGCCACGAACAGGGTTCCTATAATTCACCCCTCCACTTT.

The chain couples TRBV6-5 to TRBJ1-2; perhaps TRBD1 as D (5 bases). Germline CDR1 reads MNHEY; CDR2 reads SVGAGI. With 8 bases removed from V and 3 bases from J, the gap between germline ends came to 16 bases. The CDR3 is 14 amino acids. This CDR3 is CASGLDRDYYGYTF. CDR3 bases: TGTGCCAGCGGCTTAGACAGAGACTACTATGGCTACACCTTC.

This clone was seen a handful of times. The genes are TRBV7-9 and TRBJ2-7; D is unclear. This CDR3 is 13 amino acids long. Germline V gives CDR1 SEHNR, CDR2 FQNEAQ (reference sequence). Trimming took 0 bases from V and 3 from J, leaving 6 bases between them. In nucleotides, the CDR3 is TGTGCCAGCAGCTTAGCTTATCTCTACGAGCAGTACTTC. Translating it yields CASSLAYLYEQYF.

The V call is TRBV30, the J call TRBJ1-2; no clear D gene. The CDR3 extends over 16 amino acids. Germline CDR1 is GTSNPN and CDR2 is SVGIG (reference sequence). V lost 0 bases, J lost 5 bases, and 19 bases lay in between. CDR3 in DNA: TGTGCCTGGAGTGTATCAACTCTACATCGGACTTATGGCTACACCTTC. Its protein is CAWSVSTLHRTYGYTF.

The rearrangement uses TRBV30 and TRBJ1-3; TRBD1 might be the D (6 bases). The CDR3 extends over 15 amino acids. CDR1 is GTSNPN and CDR2 is SVGIG in the germline V gene (reference sequence). Trimming pared 0 bases from V and 8 bases from J, leaving 17 bases between. CDR3 nucleotides: TGTGCCTGGAGTGTAGCCCGGACAGTCGCGGACACCATATATTTT. Its translation is CAWSVARTVADTIYF.

This chain uses TRBV19 with TRBJ1-2; 11 bases are shared with TRBD1. The CDR3 runs 16 residues. The V gene end was trimmed by 7 bases and the J gene end by 1 base; junction bases not matched to a gene: 8. Germline-derived CDR1 and CDR2 are LNHDA and SQIVND (reference sequence). DNA for the CDR3: TGTGCCAGTACCTCCTGGGGACAGGGGGATAACTATGGCTACACCTTC. It yields the protein CASTSWGQGDNYGYTF.